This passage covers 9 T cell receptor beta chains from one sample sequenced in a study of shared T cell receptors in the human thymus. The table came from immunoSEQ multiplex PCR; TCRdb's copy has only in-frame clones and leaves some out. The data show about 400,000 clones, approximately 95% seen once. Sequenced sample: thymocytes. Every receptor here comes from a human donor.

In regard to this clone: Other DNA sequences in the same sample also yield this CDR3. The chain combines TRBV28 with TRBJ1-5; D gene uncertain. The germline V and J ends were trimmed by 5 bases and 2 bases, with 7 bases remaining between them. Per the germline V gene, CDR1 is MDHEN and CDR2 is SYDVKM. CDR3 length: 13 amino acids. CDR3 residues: CASSLAGNQPQHF. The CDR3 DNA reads TGTGCCAGCAGTCTCGCAGGCAATCAGCCCCAGCATTTT.

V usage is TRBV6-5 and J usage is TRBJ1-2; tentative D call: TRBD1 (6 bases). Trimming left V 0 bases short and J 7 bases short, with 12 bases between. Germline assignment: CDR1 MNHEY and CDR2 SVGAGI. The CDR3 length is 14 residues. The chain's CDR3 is CASSYSNLQGGYTF. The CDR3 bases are TGTGCCAGCAGTTACTCCAACTTACAGGGTGGCTACACCTTC.

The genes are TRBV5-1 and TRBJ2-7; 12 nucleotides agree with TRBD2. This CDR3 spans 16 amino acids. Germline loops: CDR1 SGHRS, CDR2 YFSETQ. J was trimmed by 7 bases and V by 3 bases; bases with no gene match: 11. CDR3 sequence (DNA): TGCGCCAGCAGCTCCTATCCTAGCGGGAGGGCGGGGGAGCAGTACTTC. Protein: CASSSYPSGRAGEQYF.

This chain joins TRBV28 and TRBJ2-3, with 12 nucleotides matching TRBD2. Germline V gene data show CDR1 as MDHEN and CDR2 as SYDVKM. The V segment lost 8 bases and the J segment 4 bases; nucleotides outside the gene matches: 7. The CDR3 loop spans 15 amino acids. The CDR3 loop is CASDRTSGDPDTQYF. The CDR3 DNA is TGTGCCAGCGATAGGACTAGCGGGGACCCAGATACGCAGTATTTT.

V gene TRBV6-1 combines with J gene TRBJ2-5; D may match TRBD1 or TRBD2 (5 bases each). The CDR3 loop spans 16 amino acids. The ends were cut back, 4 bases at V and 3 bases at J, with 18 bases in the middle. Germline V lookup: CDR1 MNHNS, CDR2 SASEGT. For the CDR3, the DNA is TGTGCCAGCAGTGCCAGGGAGTGGTTTCGGGAAGAGACCCAGTACTTC. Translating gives CASSAREWFREETQYF.

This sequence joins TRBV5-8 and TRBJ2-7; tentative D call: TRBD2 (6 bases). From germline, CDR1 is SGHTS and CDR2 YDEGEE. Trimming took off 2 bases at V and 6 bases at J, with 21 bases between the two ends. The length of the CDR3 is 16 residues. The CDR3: CASSFRGRPFPLEQYF. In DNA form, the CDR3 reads TGTGCCAGCAGCTTCCGGGGGAGGCCTTTTCCCCTCGAGCAGTACTTC.

Here the CDR3 reads CASSLFRGRQETQYF. DNA of the CDR3: TGTGCCAGCAGTTTATTCCGTGGGCGGCAAGAGACCCAGTACTTC. V is TRBV28 and J is TRBJ2-5; D gene uncertain. This CDR3 has 15 amino acids. The V gene lost 1 base and the J gene lost 2 bases, with 11 bases spanning the gap. Germline V gives CDR1 MDHEN, CDR2 SYDVKM. The full variable domain, with the rest looked up from reference TRBV28 and TRBJ2-5, is DVKVTQSSRYLVKRTGEKVFLECVQDMDHENMFWYRQDPGLGLRLIYFSYDVKMKEKGDIPEGYSVSREKKERFSLILESASTNQTSMYLCASSLFRGRQETQYFGPGTRLLVL.

CDR3 loop: CASRARSGHSYEQYF. In DNA form, the CDR3 reads TGTGCCAGCAGGGCGAGGTCGGGACACTCCTACGAGCAGTACTTC. The genes are TRBV6-6 and TRBJ2-7, with TRBD1 as a possible D gene (6 bases). The CDR3 runs 15 residues. Germline CDR1 is MNHNY and CDR2 is SVGAGI (reference sequence). V lost 6 bases and J 0 bases, leaving 15 bases between the germline ends.

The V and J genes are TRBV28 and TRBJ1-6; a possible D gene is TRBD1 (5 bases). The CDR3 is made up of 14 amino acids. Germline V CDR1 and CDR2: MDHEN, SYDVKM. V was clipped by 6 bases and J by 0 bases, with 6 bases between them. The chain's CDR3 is CASSDSSYNSPLHF. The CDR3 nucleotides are TGTGCCAGCAGCGACAGCTCCTATAATTCACCCCTCCACTTT.